A selection of T cell receptor beta chains follows, all from one sample in a study of Graves' ophthalmopathy and Graves' hyperthyroidism. TCRdb called the multiplex PCR reads again in MiXCR, with one record for every CDR3 protein. The sample has about 420,000 distinct CDR3 sequences, roughly 20% seen once. The sample comprised peripheral blood. The source of these receptors is a woman aged 18-35 years with stable Graves' hyperthyroidism. Both conserved end residues are part of each CDR3. The D gene is left open where the match is weak. The size field is filled for only some rows; it gives once, few, many or a size class.

TRBV6-1	TRBD1	TRBJ1-2	many	TGTGCCAGCAGTGATGGGGACAGAAACTATGGCTACACCTTC	CASSDGDRNYGYTF
TRBV12-3/TRBV12-4	.	TRBJ2-5	.	TGTGCCAGCAGGCCCGTGGGCAGTCCCCAAGAGACCCAGTACTTC	CASRPVGSPQETQYF
TRBV20-1	.	TRBJ2-7	many	TGCAGTGCTAGAGAACAAATCTTC	CSAREQIF
TRBV2	TRBD1	TRBJ2-7	many	TGTGCGAGCGAGTTGCAGGGGGCGCTGGGGGAGCAGTACTTC	CASELQGALGEQYF
TRBV18	.	TRBJ1-1	many	TGTGCCAGCTCATTAGGGGGGCCCGGCATGAACACTGAAGCTTTCTTT	CASSLGGPGMNTEAFF
TRBV7-9	.	TRBJ1-5	many	TGTGCCAGCAGCCGGTTAGGTAGCAATCAGCCCCAGCATTTT	CASSRLGSNQPQHF
TRBV6-5	.	TRBJ1-5	many	TGTGCCAGCAGTTATAGCGCAGGACCTAATCAGCCCCAGCATTTT	CASSYSAGPNQPQHF
TRBV6-5	.	TRBJ1-1	few	TGTGCCAGCAGTTACTCAACAGCGAACACTGAAGCTTTCTTT	CASSYSTANTEAFF
TRBV27	TRBD1	TRBJ1-2	many	TGTGCCAGCAGTTTATCCGGGGACAGGGATACGGGCTACACCTTC	CASSLSGDRDTGYTF
TRBV24-1	TRBD1	TRBJ2-7	many	TGTGCCACCAGTGATCCGGGACAGGGTGTCCACGAGCAGTACTTC	CATSDPGQGVHEQYF